These 21 T cell receptor beta chains came from one sample sequenced in a study of ipilimumab plus nivolumab after autologous stem cell transplantation. Assay used: immunoSEQ multiplex PCR; TCRdb lists only in-frame clones, some missing. Of 12,000 or so clones in the sample, approximately 69% are singletons; the top ten hold about 28%. Source: PBMCs, taken in a trial of ipilimumab plus nivolumab as post-transplant consolidation. The receptors were sampled from a male donor with diffuse large B-cell lymphoma.

The genes are TRBV7-9 and TRBJ1-5; a weak D match, TRBD1 (5 bases). Germline CDR1 is SEHNR and CDR2 is FQNEAQ (reference sequence). This CDR3 spans 17 amino acids. V was cut by 0 bases and J by 2 bases, with 14 bases left in between. The CDR3 reads CASSLAVGGGGNQPQHF. In DNA form, the CDR3 reads TGTGCCAGCAGCTTAGCGGTGGGGGGTGGAGGCAATCAGCCCCAGCATTTT.

The chain combines TRBV19 with TRBJ2-1; 10 nucleotides match TRBD1. Germline CDR1 is LNHDA and CDR2 is SQIVND (reference sequence). V lost 10 bases to trimming and J lost 5 bases; unmatched junction nucleotides: 11. The CDR3 spans 15 residues. The CDR3 DNA is TGTGCCACTACAAGCCTCGGGACAGGGGACAATGAGCAGTTCTTC. As protein: CATTSLGTGDNEQFF.

This sequence joins TRBV19 and TRBJ1-4; 7 positions agree with TRBD1. The CDR3 covers 16 residues. Germline CDR1 and CDR2: LNHDA and SQIVND (reference sequence). V shed 5 bases and J 0 bases; nucleotides not matched to a gene: 6. Here the CDR3 DNA reads TGTGCCAGTAGTGGGACAGAATACGCAACTAATGAAAAACTGTTTTTT. This translates into CASSGTEYATNEKLFF.

J is TRBJ2-7 and V is TRBV28, with TRBD1 as a possible D gene (5 bases). The CDR3 loop spans 13 amino acids. V lost 5 bases, J lost 5 bases, and 13 bases lay in between. Germline V gives CDR1 MDHEN, CDR2 SYDVKM. As DNA, the CDR3 is TGTGCCAGCAGTCTAAACCCAGGGAACGAGCAGTACTTC. Residues: CASSLNPGNEQYF.

The chain employs TRBV11-3 and TRBJ2-1; D is ambiguous. V lost 4 bases to trimming and J lost 0 bases, with 10 bases between them. There are 15 residues in the CDR3. Germline-derived CDR1 and CDR2 are SGHNT and YENEEA. The DNA for the CDR3 is TGTGCCAGCAGCTCGAACCCGAGCTCCTACAATGAGCAGTTCTTC. Translating it yields CASSSNPSSYNEQFF.

The chain recombines TRBV7-8 with TRBJ1-5; the D is unclear. This CDR3 spans 15 amino acids. The germline gives CDR1 SGHVS, CDR2 FQNEAQ. Trimming stripped 5 bases from V and 0 bases from J, with 11 bases between. The CDR3 bases are TGTGCCAGCAGCCTCTCGGCCTATAGCAATCAGCCCCAGCATTTT. It yields the protein CASSLSAYSNQPQHF.

The rearrangement uses TRBV5-1 and TRBJ2-3; D ambiguous. The V and J ends lost 0 bases and 6 bases respectively, with 14 bases between them. CDR1 is SGHRS, CDR2 YFSETQ, per germline. CDR3 length: 15 amino acids. CDR3 bases: TGCGCCAGCAGCTTGGGGCAGGATCCCCCGGATACGCAGTATTTT. It yields the protein CASSLGQDPPDTQYF. The whole variable domain, remainder taken from reference TRBV5-1 and TRBJ2-3, is KAGVTQTPRYLIKTRGQQVTLSCSPISGHRSVSWYQQTPGQGLQFLFEYFSETQRNKGNFPGRFSGRQFSNSRSEMNVSTLELGDSALYLCASSLGQDPPDTQYFGPGTRLTVL.

The chain employs TRBV2 and TRBJ2-2, with no clear D. V was pared by 7 bases and J by 1 base, with 10 bases between. CDR3 length: 14 residues. Germline lookup yields CDR1 SNHLY and CDR2 FYNNEI. CDR3 sequence: CASTSQENTGELFF. The DNA of the CDR3 is TGTGCCAGCACTAGTCAGGAGAACACCGGGGAGCTGTTTTTT.

V and J are TRBV7-2 and TRBJ2-2; TRBD2 matches at 8 bases. V was pared by 1 base and J by 7 bases, with 5 bases of the junction left unmatched. Germline V lookup: CDR1 SGHTA, CDR2 FQGNSA. The CDR3 extends over 15 amino acids. CDR3 bases: TGTGCCAGCAGCTTAGTCAGAGCGGGGGTCGGGGAGCTGTTTTTT. It codes for CASSLVRAGVGELFF.

The chain uses TRBV10-1 and TRBJ2-2; possible D gene TRBD2, 6 bases. Germline V gene sequence: CDR1 WNHNN, CDR2 SYGVQD (reference sequence). This CDR3 contains 14 residues. V lost 7 bases, J lost 2 bases, and 11 bases lay in between. The CDR3 is CASTRDPNTGELFF. In DNA, the CDR3 is TGCGCCAGCACGCGGGACCCCAACACCGGGGAGCTGTTTTTT.

The chain joins TRBV7-6 to TRBJ2-2; TRBD2 aligns across 10 bases. The germline V gene has CDR1 SGHVS and CDR2 FNYEAQ. The V and J ends lost 1 base and 6 bases, in that order; junction bases with no gene match: 11. This CDR3 is built from 18 residues. CDR3 nucleotides: TGTGCCAGCAGCTTAGAGCTAGCGGGGGTGGATCGTGCCGGGGAGCTGTTTTTT. Amino acid sequence: CASSLELAGVDRAGELFF.

V and J are TRBV4-2 and TRBJ2-5, with 10 bases identical to TRBD1. J gave up 4 bases and V 4 bases, and 9 bases lay outside the gene matches. The germline gives CDR1 LGHNA, CDR2 YNFKEQ. There are 16 residues in the CDR3. CDR3 loop: CASSPTVRTGGETQYF. The CDR3 DNA reads TGTGCCAGCAGCCCCACCGTGCGGACAGGGGGAGAGACCCAGTACTTC.

The chain uses TRBV27 and TRBJ1-2; unclear D gene. The germline V gene has CDR1 MNHEY and CDR2 SMNVEV (reference sequence). The CDR3 sequence is 15 residues long. The V end lost 6 bases, the J end lost 5 bases, and 19 bases lay between the germline ends. The CDR3 sequence: CASSRLAFSAYGYTF. Written as DNA, the CDR3 is TGTGCCAGCAGCCGCTTGGCATTCTCAGCTTATGGCTACACCTTC.

This chain connects TRBV5-8 to TRBJ2-6; D is possibly TRBD1 (6 bases). Between the trimmed V and J ends, which lost 0 bases and 0 bases, there was a span of 7 bases. The germline V gene encodes CDR1 SGHTS and CDR2 YDEGEE. This CDR3 region has 16 residues. In nucleotides, the CDR3 is TGTGCCAGCAGCTTGGACAGGGACTCTGGGGCCAACGTCCTGACTTTC. Its translation: CASSLDRDSGANVLTF.

As for this clone: A far larger clone is a single base away, which makes a read error likely. The sample contains more than one DNA sequence encoding this CDR3. V is TRBV9 and J is TRBJ1-1, with D possibly being TRBD1 (5 bases). V was shortened by 0 bases and J by 1 base, with 13 bases between the two germline ends. Germline CDR1 and CDR2: SGDLS and YYNGEE. The CDR3 runs 16 residues. CDR3 bases: TGTGCCAGCAGCGTAGGGGCAAACGGGGGGAACACTGAAGCTTTCTTT. This gives the protein CASSVGANGGNTEAFF. Full variable domain (rest looked up from reference TRBV9 and TRBJ1-1): DSGVTQTPKHLITATGQRVTLRCSPRSGDLSVYWYQQSLDQGLQFLIQYYNGEERAKGNILERFSAQQFPDLHSELNLSSLELGDSALYFCASSVGANGGNTEAFFGQGTRLTVV.

The chain couples TRBV2 to TRBJ1-1, with TRBD1 as a possible D gene (5 bases). The CDR3 runs to 15 residues. The V gene's germline CDR1 is SNHLY and CDR2 FYNNEI. The V end was cut by 6 bases, the J end by 2 bases, with 16 bases between. DNA for the CDR3: TGTGCCAGCAGAAATCATAGGGACTATAACACTGAAGCTTTCTTT. The encoded protein is CASRNHRDYNTEAFF.

In this sample, this clone turned up a few times. This chain connects TRBV6-5 to TRBJ2-1; 7 bases fit TRBD1. The CDR3 consists of 16 residues. With 3 bases clipped from V and 4 bases from J, the junction kept 9 bases outside the gene matches. Per germline, CDR1 MNHEY and CDR2 SVGAGI. The CDR3: CASSYEPRDRYNEQFF. The DNA for the CDR3 is TGTGCCAGCAGTTATGAGCCCCGGGACAGATACAATGAGCAGTTCTTC.

The rearrangement uses TRBV7-2 and TRBJ2-1; TRBD2 might be the D (7 bases). Germline CDR1 SGHTA, CDR2 FQGNSA. The CDR3 runs to 14 residues. Deletions cut 1 base from V and 10 bases from J, with 14 bases between. Written as DNA, the CDR3 is TGTGCCAGCAGCTTAGATGGGGGGGCTCGGGAGCAGTTCTTC. Protein: CASSLDGGAREQFF.

The chain couples TRBV5-5 to TRBJ2-3; D is ambiguous. V was pared by 3 bases and J by 5 bases, with 10 bases between. Germline V gene lookup returns CDR1 SGHKS and CDR2 YYEKEE (reference sequence). The CDR3 totals 13 residues. The CDR3 coding sequence is TGTGCCAGCAGCTCCGGACCGCTAGATACGCAGTATTTT. This encodes CASSSGPLDTQYF.

The chain uses TRBV10-1 and TRBJ2-7; D remains ambiguous. Trimming removed 0 bases from V and 2 bases from J, with 8 bases in between. This CDR3 region has 14 residues. CDR1 is WNHNN, CDR2 SYGVQD, per germline (reference sequence). The CDR3 DNA is TGCGCCAGCAGTGAGTCCCTGGGCCCCTACGAGCAGTACTTC. This gives the protein CASSESLGPYEQYF.

The chain uses TRBV7-6 and TRBJ1-1; TRBD1 is a possible D gene (5 bases). The CDR3 length is 14 residues. Germline-derived CDR1 and CDR2 are SGHVS and FNYEAQ. Trimming removed 1 base at V and 1 base at J, with 7 bases between. In nucleotides, the CDR3 is TGTGCCAGCAGCTTAGGAACAGGGAACACTGAAGCTTTCTTT. Translating it yields CASSLGTGNTEAFF.